Shown below are 21 T cell receptor beta chains from a single sample sequenced in a study of T cell repertoires in cytomegalovirus infection. TCRdb re-called the reads with MiXCR, one entry per CDR3 protein. This table has about 570,000 distinct CDR3 sequences, roughly 43% appearing once. Their specific antigens are unknown. The material was cultured PBMCs, obtained from culture after CMV antigen stimulation. These receptors were collected from a human donor in good health (CMV status not recorded). Some clones in this sample may be carry-over from other donors' samples.

The rearrangement joins TRBV7-2 to TRBJ2-7; the match to TRBD2 covers 7 bases. Germline CDR1 and CDR2: SGHTA and FQGNSA. The CDR3 spans 14 residues. The junction had 10 bases not matched to a gene; V was cut back by 5 bases and J by 6 bases. Here the CDR3 DNA reads TGTGCCAGCAGCGTGGGGGGGGGGGTTAGCGAGCAGTACTTC. As protein: CASSVGGGVSEQYF.

The chain employs TRBV7-2 and TRBJ1-6; TRBD1 matches 7 bases. The ends lost 5 bases at V and 6 bases at J; junction bases unmatched: 10. This CDR3 is built from 16 residues. Germline V lookup: CDR1 SGHTA, CDR2 FQGNSA. The CDR3 nucleotides read TGTGCCAGCAGCCAACAGGGGATCCTAAGTAATTCACCCCTCCACTTT. Its translation: CASSQQGILSNSPLHF.

This chain links TRBV7-2 with TRBJ1-2; TRBD1 matches 8 bases. Germline trimming cut 3 bases from V and 4 bases from J; bases unmatched to any gene: 4. The CDR3 loop spans 14 amino acids. Germline lookup yields CDR1 SGHTA and CDR2 FQGNSA. The CDR3 DNA follows: TGTGCCAGCAGCTTGCAGACAGGGGCCTATGGCTACACCTTC. Its protein is CASSLQTGAYGYTF.

This clonotype has only one observation. The J gene is TRBJ1-1, the V gene TRBV19, with 10 bases lining up with TRBD1. Germline values: CDR1 LNHDA, CDR2 SQIVND (reference sequence). The V gene end was trimmed by 10 bases and the J gene end by 2 bases; junction bases not matched to a gene: 7. The CDR3 runs 14 residues. The CDR3 DNA reads as TGTGCCACCTCCGACAGGGGGCGAAACACTGAAGCTTTCTTT. It translates to CATSDRGRNTEAFF.

J is TRBJ1-5 and V is TRBV2, with D uncertain. Trimming left V 4 bases short and J 0 bases short, with 10 bases between. This CDR3 is built from 15 residues. The V gene's germline CDR1 is SNHLY and CDR2 FYNNEI. The CDR3 coding sequence is TGTGCCAGCAGTGGGGAGAGTTATAGCAATCAGCCCCAGCATTTT. Its protein product is CASSGESYSNQPQHF.

In the case of this clonotype: One end of the junction varies from germline; a read error may be responsible. The rearrangement uses TRBV7-2 and TRBJ1-2; 10 nucleotides align to TRBD1. The CDR3 loop spans 13 amino acids. Germline V gene data show CDR1 as SGHTA and CDR2 as FQGNSA. The CDR3 here is CASSFRQGARREF. CDR3 nucleotides: TGTGCCAGCAGCTTCAGACAGGGGGCCAGAAGGGAATTC.

This clonotype was detected only a few times. The chain recombines TRBV28 with TRBJ1-1, with D uncertain. V shed 5 bases and J shed 1 base, with 14 bases lying between them. CDR3 size: 15 residues. Germline CDR1 is MDHEN and CDR2 is SYDVKM. The CDR3 is CASSPPNPGNTEAFF. CDR3 nucleotide sequence: TGTGCCAGCAGTCCCCCGAATCCGGGGAACACTGAAGCTTTCTTT.

CDR3 nucleotide sequence: TGTGCCAGCAGCTTAAACAGGGTAGCGCCCCTCCACTTT. It specifies CASSLNRVAPLHF. J is TRBJ1-6 and V is TRBV5-6; D might be TRBD1 (6 bases). The CDR3 sequence is 13 residues long. Trimming removed 2 bases from V and 13 bases from J, with 13 bases in between. Germline CDR1 is SGHDT and CDR2 is YYEEEE.

This clonotype was seen a few times. The chain recombines TRBV6-2 or TRBV6-3 with TRBJ1-5; D call uncertain. The V end was cut by 0 bases, the J end by 5 bases, with 29 bases between. This CDR3 has 21 residues. CDR1 and CDR2 (germline): MNHEY, SVGEGT. The CDR3: CASSYSKLIRGRSRVDQPQHF. For the CDR3, the DNA is TGTGCCAGCAGTTACTCGAAACTGATCCGGGGTCGTTCCCGGGTTGATCAGCCCCAGCATTTT.

This clonotype was observed a handful of times. The V call is TRBV10-3, the J call TRBJ2-6; 8 bases align to TRBD1. Germline V lookup: CDR1 ENHRY, CDR2 SYGVKD. The CDR3 contains 18 residues. Trimming took 6 bases from V and 1 from J; bases not matched to a gene: 11. As DNA, the CDR3 is TGTGCCATCAGGCATAAAGACAGGGGAGGTTCTGGGGCCAACGTCCTGACTTTC. Translation: CAIRHKDRGGSGANVLTF.

This clonotype appeared a single time. For the CDR3, the DNA is TGTGCCAGCAGCCCACAAGCGGGAGTGAGAGATACGCAGTATTTT. It encodes CASSPQAGVRDTQYF. The chain combines TRBV7-3 with TRBJ2-3; the match to TRBD2 covers 8 bases. V trimming: 5 bases; J trimming: 5 bases; junction bases outside the gene matches: 9. Germline assignment: CDR1 SGHTA and CDR2 FQGTGA. The CDR3 covers 15 residues.

The genes are TRBV7-2 and TRBJ2-5, with TRBD1 as a possible D gene (6 bases). Trimming removed 1 base from V and 5 bases from J, with 20 bases in between. The CDR3 is made up of 17 amino acids. Germline V lookup: CDR1 SGHTA, CDR2 FQGNSA. The CDR3 protein is CASSLGGWGTPRETQYF. The CDR3 nucleotides are TGTGCCAGCAGCTTAGGAGGGTGGGGGACACCAAGGGAGACCCAGTACTTC.

V usage is TRBV7-9 and J usage is TRBJ2-6; D is unresolved. Germline V gene lookup returns CDR1 SEHNR and CDR2 FQNEAQ (reference sequence). This CDR3 spans 15 amino acids. Trimming stripped 4 bases from V and 3 bases from J, with 10 bases between. CDR3 DNA sequence: TGTGCCAGCAGCTCCAAGTCAGGTGGGGCCAACGTCCTGACTTTC. Encoded protein: CASSSKSGGANVLTF.

The gene calls are TRBV20-1 and TRBJ1-5; D may be TRBD1 (5 bases). This CDR3 contains 14 residues. The V gene lost 5 bases and the J gene lost 5 bases, with 16 bases spanning the gap. Per the germline V gene, CDR1 is DFQATT and CDR2 is SNEGSKA (reference sequence). CDR3 nucleotide sequence: TGCAGTGCTGCCCCGGGGGGGACTGATCAGCCCCAGCATTTT. Protein sequence: CSAAPGGTDQPQHF.

This clonotype has a handful of counts. The chain recombines TRBV6-8 with TRBJ2-7, with TRBD2 matching 8 bases. The germline CDR1 and CDR2 sequences are MNHGY and SAAAGT. V dropped 5 bases and J dropped 6; count of bases not matched to a gene: 6. This CDR3 spans 13 amino acids. CDR3 bases: TGTGCCAGCAGTCTGGGACTAGTAGGCGAGCAGTACTTC. Its translation: CASSLGLVGEQYF.

V and J are TRBV6-2 or TRBV6-3 and TRBJ2-5; D perhaps matches TRBD2 (5 bases). V was cut by 6 bases and J by 11 bases, with 19 bases left in between. The CDR3 contains 13 residues. Germline lookup yields CDR1 MNHEY and CDR2 SVGEGT. The chain's CDR3 is CASSLRRTPTQYF. CDR3 sequence (DNA): TGTGCCAGCAGCCTCCGGAGGACGCCAACGCAGTACTTC.

This clonotype has at least ten counts. V usage is TRBV7-2 and J usage is TRBJ2-5; weak D call: TRBD2 (6 bases). From germline, CDR1 is SGHTA and CDR2 FQGNSA. The V end lost 5 bases, the J end lost 4 bases, and 14 bases lay between the germline ends. This CDR3 region has 14 residues. This CDR3 is CASSRGGSGETQYF. For the CDR3, the DNA is TGTGCCAGCAGCCGTGGAGGGTCTGGAGAGACCCAGTACTTC.

This clonotype was detected a few times. The V gene is TRBV6-6, the J gene TRBJ2-7, with D hard to call. The V gene lost 0 bases and the J gene lost 5 bases, with 5 bases spanning the gap. Germline CDR1 and CDR2: MNHNY and SVGAGI (reference sequence). The length of the CDR3 is 12 residues. Here the CDR3 DNA reads TGTGCCAGCAGTTACTCCGTTAACGAGCAGTACTTC. Its translation is CASSYSVNEQYF.

This clonotype has a handful of counts. The chain carries TRBV7-8 and TRBJ1-2; D gene unclear. The CDR3 runs 16 residues. The V end was cut by 5 bases, the J end by 7 bases, with 23 bases between. CDR1 and CDR2 from the germline V gene are SGHVS and FQNEAQ. For the CDR3, the DNA is TGTGCCAGCAGCCTAGGTGAAGCGGCCGTATGGGGTGGCTACACCTTC. It is translated as CASSLGEAAVWGGYTF.

The chain carries TRBV7-8 and TRBJ1-1; no definite D call. This CDR3 has 15 residues. Germline-derived CDR1 and CDR2 are SGHVS and FQNEAQ. Trimming took 0 bases from V and 1 from J, leaving 9 bases between them. Here the CDR3 DNA reads TGTGCCAGCAGCTTAGCAGGATTGGCGAACACTGAAGCTTTCTTT. Encoded protein: CASSLAGLANTEAFF. Full variable domain (remainder filled in from reference TRBV7-8 and TRBJ1-1): GAGVSQSPRYKVAKRGQDVALRCDPISGHVSLFWYQQALGQGPEFLTYFQNEAQLDKSGLPSDRFFAERPEGSVSTLKIQRTQQEDSAVYLCASSLAGLANTEAFFGQGTRLTVV.

This clonotype is a singleton in its sample. This chain links TRBV20-1 with TRBJ2-1; D is perhaps TRBD2 (6 bases). The CDR3 is made up of 14 amino acids. CDR1 is DFQATT, CDR2 SNEGSKA, per germline (reference sequence). Trimming removed 6 bases from V and 0 bases from J, with 12 bases in between. The CDR3 DNA follows: TGCAGTGCAGATATAGCGGTCTCCTACAATGAGCAGTTCTTC. This encodes CSADIAVSYNEQFF.